This T cell receptor (beta chain) was sequenced during a study of T cells after yellow fever vaccination. This clonotype was seen a handful of times. The study made its TCR cDNA through 5'RACE template switching. That step introduced a universal primer site along with UMIs. TCRdb itself ran the 5' RACE reads through MiXCR, one entry per CDR3 protein. The repertoire holds 400,000 to 450,000 distinct CDR3 sequences, with 18% as singletons. The CDR3 spans 15 residues. Unmatched junction bases numbered 3, after V lost 4 bases and J lost 2 bases. The germline gives CDR1 ENHRY, CDR2 SYGVKD. Source: PBMCs, taken before the yellow fever booster vaccination. The rearrangement links TRBV10-3 to TRBJ2-3, with 10 bases matching TRBD2. The sequence was obtained from a man younger than 35 who received the YFV17D yellow fever vaccine. The CDR3 loop is CAISGLAGATDTQYF. In DNA form, the CDR3 reads TGTGCCATCAGTGGCCTAGCGGGGGCCACAGATACGCAGTATTTT.